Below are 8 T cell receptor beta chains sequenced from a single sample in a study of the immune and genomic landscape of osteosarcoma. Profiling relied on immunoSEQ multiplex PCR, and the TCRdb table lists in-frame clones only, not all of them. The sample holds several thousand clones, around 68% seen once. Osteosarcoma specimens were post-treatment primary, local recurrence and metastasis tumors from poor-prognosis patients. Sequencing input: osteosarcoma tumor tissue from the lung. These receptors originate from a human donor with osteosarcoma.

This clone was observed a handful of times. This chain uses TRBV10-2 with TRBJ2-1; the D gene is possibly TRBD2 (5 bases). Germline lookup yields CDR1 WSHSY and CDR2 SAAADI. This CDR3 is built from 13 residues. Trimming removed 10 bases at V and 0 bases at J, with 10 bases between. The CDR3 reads CATFEGSYNEQFF. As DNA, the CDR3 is TGCGCCACCTTCGAGGGCTCCTACAATGAGCAGTTCTTC.

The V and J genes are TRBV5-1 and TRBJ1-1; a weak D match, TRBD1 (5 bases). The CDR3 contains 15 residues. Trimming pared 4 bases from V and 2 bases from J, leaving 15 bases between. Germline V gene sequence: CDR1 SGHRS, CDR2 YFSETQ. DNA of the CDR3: TGCGCCAGCAGCCCCCGAGTGGGGCCAAACACTGAAGCTTTCTTT. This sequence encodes CASSPRVGPNTEAFF. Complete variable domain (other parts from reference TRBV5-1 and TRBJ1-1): KAGVTQTPRYLIKTRGQQVTLSCSPISGHRSVSWYQQTPGQGLQFLFEYFSETQRNKGNFPGRFSGRQFSNSRSEMNVSTLELGDSALYLCASSPRVGPNTEAFFGQGTRLTVV.

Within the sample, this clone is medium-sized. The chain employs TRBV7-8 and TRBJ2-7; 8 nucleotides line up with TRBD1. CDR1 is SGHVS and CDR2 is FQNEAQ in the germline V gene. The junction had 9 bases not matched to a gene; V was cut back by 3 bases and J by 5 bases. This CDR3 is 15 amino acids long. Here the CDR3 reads CASSFQGAVDHEQYF. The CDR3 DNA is TGTGCCAGCAGCTTCCAGGGGGCGGTGGACCACGAGCAGTACTTC.

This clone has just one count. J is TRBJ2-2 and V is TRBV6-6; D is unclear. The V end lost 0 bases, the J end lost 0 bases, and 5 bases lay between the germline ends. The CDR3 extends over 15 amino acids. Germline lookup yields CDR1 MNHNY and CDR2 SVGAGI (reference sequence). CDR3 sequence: CASSYSVSNTGELFF. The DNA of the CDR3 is TGTGCCAGCAGTTACTCTGTCTCGAACACCGGGGAGCTGTTTTTT.

The CDR3 region is CASSLAGDGNQPQHF. In nucleotides, the CDR3 is TGTGCCAGCAGCTTGGCCGGGGATGGCAATCAGCCCCAGCATTTT. V gene TRBV5-8 combines with J gene TRBJ1-5; D call uncertain. CDR3 length equals 15 residues. CDR1 is SGHTS, CDR2 YDEGEE, per germline. Trimming took off 0 bases at V and 2 bases at J, with 9 bases between the two ends.

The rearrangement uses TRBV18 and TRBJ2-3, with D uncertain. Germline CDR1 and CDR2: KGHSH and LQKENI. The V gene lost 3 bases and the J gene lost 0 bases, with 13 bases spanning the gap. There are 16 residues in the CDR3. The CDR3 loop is CASSPRTVSSTDTQYF. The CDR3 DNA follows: TGTGCCAGCTCACCCCGGACGGTTTCTAGCACAGATACGCAGTATTTT.

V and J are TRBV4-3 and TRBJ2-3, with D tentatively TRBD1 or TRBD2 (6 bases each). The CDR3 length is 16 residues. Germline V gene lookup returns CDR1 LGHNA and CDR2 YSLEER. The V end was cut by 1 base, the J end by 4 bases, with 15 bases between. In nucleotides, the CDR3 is TGCGCCAGCAGCCAAGTTGTACAGGGAGGACCAGATACGCAGTATTTT. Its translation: CASSQVVQGGPDTQYF.

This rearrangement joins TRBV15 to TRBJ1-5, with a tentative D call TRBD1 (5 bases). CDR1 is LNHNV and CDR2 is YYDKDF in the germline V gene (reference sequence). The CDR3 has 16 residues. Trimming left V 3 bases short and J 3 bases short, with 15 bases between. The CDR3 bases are TGTGCCACCAGCAGTGTTTTGACAGAAGTCAATCAGCCCCAGCATTTT. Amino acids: CATSSVLTEVNQPQHF.